The 30 T cell receptor beta chains below were found in one sample sequenced in a study of T cell responses to AZD1222 COVID-19 vaccine. The table came from immunoSEQ multiplex PCR; TCRdb's copy has only in-frame clones and leaves some out. The sample lists about 61,000 clones, around 85% occurring once. Here the sequenced sample was peripheral blood, taken 28 days after the second AZD1222 dose. The receptor source for this set is an adult who received the AZD1222 COVID-19 vaccine.

There are a few counts of this clone. This chain joins TRBV7-9 and TRBJ2-3; D ambiguous. Trimming stripped 3 bases from V and 2 bases from J, with 9 bases between. The CDR3 length is 14 residues. Germline V gene lookup returns CDR1 SEHNR and CDR2 FQNEAQ (reference sequence). CDR3 bases: TGTGCCAGCAGCTTCCCACAATACACAGATACGCAGTATTTT. This codes for CASSFPQYTDTQYF.

Comments on this clone: The CDR3 ends on some other residue instead of the conserved phenylalanine or tryptophan, so this is likely a read error. The DNA is left out, because the CDR3 cannot be placed on it with certainty; the CDR3 is given as TCRdb lists it. This chain joins TRBV2 and TRBJ1-4; TRBD1 is the table's D call and was not checked against the DNA. The CDR3 length equals 11 residues, ends included. The V gene's germline CDR1 is SNHLY and CDR2 FYNNEI. The CDR3 reads CASGGRRLISL.

The chain links TRBV27 to TRBJ1-2, with a tentative D call TRBD1 (5 bases). The CDR3 is made up of 13 amino acids. Germline values: CDR1 MNHEY, CDR2 SMNVEV (reference sequence). Trimming cost V 5 bases and J 5 bases, with 12 bases left between them. CDR3 bases: TGTGCCAGCAGTCACGGGACTGCTTATGGCTACACCTTC. This gives the protein CASSHGTAYGYTF.

V usage is TRBV6-5 and J usage is TRBJ2-7, with D possibly TRBD2 on 5 matching bases. The CDR3 extends over 16 amino acids. With 2 bases removed from V and 7 bases from J, the gap between germline ends came to 21 bases. Looked up from germline, CDR1 is MNHEY and CDR2 is SVGAGI. DNA for the CDR3: TGTGCCAGCAGTTACGGCGTGAGGCGGGCCCTTCGGGAGCAGTACTTC. Its protein product is CASSYGVRRALREQYF.

The chain links TRBV27 to TRBJ1-4; no reliable D call. CDR1 MNHEY and CDR2 SMNVEV come from the germline V gene (reference sequence). The CDR3 is 13 amino acids. The V and J ends lost 1 base and 5 bases respectively, with 5 bases between them. The CDR3 loop is CASSLWPNEKLFF. The CDR3 DNA reads as TGTGCCAGCAGTTTATGGCCCAATGAAAAACTGTTTTTT.

This chain joins TRBV24-1 and TRBJ2-2; D remains ambiguous. V was clipped by 0 bases and J by 4 bases, with 11 bases between them. Germline CDR1 KGHDR, CDR2 SFDVKD. The CDR3 is made up of 16 amino acids. CDR3 protein: CATSDLGVVGTGELFF. CDR3 bases: TGTGCCACCAGTGATTTGGGGGTTGTGGGCACCGGGGAGCTGTTTTTT.

The chain is built from TRBV4-1 and TRBJ2-5; TRBD2 matches at 12 bases. V was pared by 4 bases and J by 0 bases, with 9 bases of the junction left unmatched. CDR1 MGHRA and CDR2 YSYEKL come from the germline V gene. This CDR3 has 18 amino acids. This chain's CDR3 is CASSPRLAGALYQETQYF. The DNA of the CDR3 is TGCGCCAGCAGCCCCCGACTAGCGGGAGCTCTGTACCAAGAGACCCAGTACTTC.

The chain combines TRBV7-9 with TRBJ1-5, with a possible D match to TRBD1 (5 bases). This CDR3 is 13 amino acids long. Germline CDR1 is SEHNR and CDR2 is FQNEAQ (reference sequence). Trimming pared 2 bases from V and 7 bases from J, leaving 9 bases between. CDR3 DNA: TGTGCCAGCAGCTTACAGGGTTCCCAGCCCCAGCATTTT. It encodes CASSLQGSQPQHF.

The sample holds one count of this clone. The rearrangement uses TRBV28 and TRBJ1-5, with 9 bases identical to TRBD1. The CDR3 runs to 17 residues. Germline-derived CDR1 and CDR2 are MDHEN and SYDVKM. The J segment lost 4 bases and the V segment lost 0 bases, leaving 7 bases of the junction unmatched. CDR3 protein: CASSLWRGTGSNQPQHF. CDR3 coding DNA: TGTGCCAGCAGTTTATGGAGGGGGACAGGGTCAAATCAGCCCCAGCATTTT.

J is TRBJ2-3 and V is TRBV28; D is tentatively TRBD1 or TRBD2 (5 bases each). This CDR3 has 16 residues. CDR1 is MDHEN and CDR2 is SYDVKM in the germline V gene. Trimming took 3 bases from V and 2 from J, leaving 15 bases between them. In DNA, the CDR3 is TGTGCCAGCAGTTTCCCCGTGGGGGATACCACAGATACGCAGTATTTT. Protein: CASSFPVGDTTDTQYF.

The genes are TRBV4-2 and TRBJ2-2, with 9 bases fitting TRBD1. The V gene end was trimmed by 7 bases and the J gene end by 4 bases; junction bases not matched to a gene: 22. The germline gives CDR1 LGHNA, CDR2 YNFKEQ. The CDR3 is 20 residues long. CDR3: CASTRNPTGGVRSGTGELFF. In DNA form, the CDR3 reads TGTGCCAGCACCCGAAACCCGACAGGGGGGGTACGGTCGGGCACCGGGGAGCTGTTTTTT.

The rearrangement joins TRBV29-1 to TRBJ2-1, with D unresolved. The CDR3 has 13 residues. Looked up from germline, CDR1 is SQVTM and CDR2 is ANQGSEA. V dropped 4 bases and J dropped 5 bases, with 12 bases sitting between them. This CDR3 reads CSVADGPDNEQFF. The CDR3 DNA is TGCAGCGTTGCTGACGGGCCGGACAATGAGCAGTTCTTC.

In the case of this clone: This CDR3 is also generated by other DNA sequences in the sample. The V call is TRBV15, the J call TRBJ1-5; D is unclear. The germline gives CDR1 LNHNV, CDR2 YYDKDF (reference sequence). V lost 1 base to trimming and J lost 1 base, with 5 bases between them. This CDR3 has 14 amino acids. CDR3 coding DNA: TGTGCCACCAGCAGAGGATCAAGCAATCAGCCCCAGCATTTT. Residues: CATSRGSSNQPQHF.

This clone was counted between two and nine times. This chain joins TRBV7-6 and TRBJ2-7; TRBD1 or TRBD2 may be the D gene (8 bases each). V was pared by 4 bases and J by 6 bases, with 25 bases between. This CDR3 has 17 amino acids. The V gene's germline CDR1 is SGHVS and CDR2 FNYEAQ. The CDR3 loop is CASSSGRGPGTRSEQYF. In nucleotides, the CDR3 is TGTGCCAGCAGCTCGGGCAGGGGGCCCGGGACTAGGAGCGAGCAGTACTTC.

The gene calls are TRBV15 and TRBJ2-3; 7 nucleotides line up with TRBD1. Per the germline V gene, CDR1 is LNHNV and CDR2 is YYDKDF (reference sequence). The CDR3 consists of 17 residues. Germline trimming cut 5 bases from V and 12 bases from J; bases unmatched to any gene: 23. CDR3 DNA: TGTGCCACCAGCTCCCCTGCAGGGACAGACATCAGATCCCCACAGTATTTT. Protein: CATSSPAGTDIRSPQYF.

The chain carries TRBV5-4 and TRBJ2-7; TRBD1 agrees at 7 bases. The V gene end was trimmed by 4 bases and the J gene end by 3 bases; junction bases not matched to a gene: 7. Germline V gene lookup returns CDR1 SGHNT and CDR2 YYREEE (reference sequence). The CDR3 consists of 14 residues. CDR3 nucleotide sequence: TGTGCCAGCAGCACTAGGGACAGCGACTACGAGCAGTACTTC. Protein sequence: CASSTRDSDYEQYF.

This chain connects TRBV4-2 to TRBJ1-3; TRBD1 might be the D (5 bases). Trimming took 3 bases from V and 0 from J, leaving 9 bases between them. This CDR3 is built from 15 residues. The germline V gene has CDR1 LGHNA and CDR2 YNFKEQ. The CDR3 loop reads CASSQGQHSGNTIYF. The CDR3 DNA reads TGTGCCAGCAGCCAGGGGCAGCACTCTGGAAACACCATATATTTT.

A single count supports this clone. The gene calls are TRBV7-2 and TRBJ1-4; no firm D call. The CDR3 has 13 residues. The V end lost 6 bases, the J end lost 7 bases, and 12 bases lay between the germline ends. Germline values: CDR1 SGHTA, CDR2 FQGNSA. The CDR3 reads CASSSPSGEKLFF. CDR3 DNA sequence: TGTGCCAGCAGTTCCCCCTCTGGTGAAAAACTGTTTTTT.

This clone was recorded once. The V call is TRBV3-1 (or the pseudogene TRBV3-2), the J call TRBJ1-2, with D unclear. The germline CDR1 and CDR2 sequences are LGHDT and YNNKEL (reference sequence). This CDR3 is 16 amino acids long. The germline V and J ends were trimmed by 1 base and 8 bases, with 20 bases remaining between them. CDR3 sequence reads: CASSQGQINPPKGYTF. The CDR3 coding sequence is TGTGCCAGCAGCCAAGGCCAAATCAACCCGCCGAAGGGCTACACCTTC.

The chain couples TRBV7-8 to TRBJ2-1, with D perhaps TRBD2 (5 bases). Germline-derived CDR1 and CDR2 are SGHVS and FQNEAQ. The V end lost 2 bases, the J end lost 7 bases, and 18 bases lay between the germline ends. This CDR3 is 16 amino acids long. The CDR3 region is CASSLTPKGGLNEQFF. CDR3 DNA sequence: TGTGCCAGCAGCTTAACCCCCAAGGGCGGGCTAAATGAGCAGTTCTTC.

The chain has TRBV4-2 and TRBJ1-1, with unresolved D. Germline CDR1 LGHNA, CDR2 YNFKEQ. The CDR3 is made up of 13 amino acids. Trimming shortened V by 3 bases and J by 4 bases, and 9 bases separated the two germline ends. The CDR3 region has the DNA TGTGCCAGCAGCCACACAATCGGCACTGAAGCTTTCTTT. Amino acid sequence: CASSHTIGTEAFF.

The rearrangement joins TRBV29-1 to TRBJ2-1; D is unclear. Trimming left V 0 bases short and J 7 bases short, with 10 bases between. The CDR3 is 13 residues long. Germline CDR1 and CDR2: SQVTM and ANQGSEA. Here the CDR3 DNA reads TGCAGCGTTGAAGATGGCACCCGGAATGAGCAGTTCTTC. As protein: CSVEDGTRNEQFF.

This sequence joins TRBV7-9 and TRBJ2-7; D not resolved. Looked up from germline, CDR1 is SEHNR and CDR2 is FQNEAQ (reference sequence). The CDR3 is 14 residues long. Trimming stripped 1 base from V and 3 bases from J, with 10 bases between. CDR3 sequence (DNA): TGTGCCAGCAGCTTAGGCGGAGCGCACTACGAGCAGTACTTC. This translates into CASSLGGAHYEQYF.

V is TRBV6-6 and J is TRBJ2-5; the match to TRBD1 covers 11 bases. Per germline, CDR1 MNHNY and CDR2 SVGAGI (reference sequence). The CDR3 has 17 residues. Losses at the gene ends were 5 bases for V and 4 bases for J; bases not matched to a gene: 12. The CDR3 here is CASSQTWDRGSRETQYF. CDR3 nucleotides: TGTGCCAGCAGTCAGACCTGGGACAGGGGGTCTAGAGAGACCCAGTACTTC.

The chain is built from TRBV27 and TRBJ1-2, with D unclear. With 5 bases removed from V and 5 bases from J, the gap between germline ends came to 12 bases. Germline CDR1 MNHEY, CDR2 SMNVEV (reference sequence). This CDR3 has 13 amino acids. The CDR3 is CASSPSLSYGYTF. The CDR3 coding sequence is TGTGCCAGCAGTCCCTCCCTATCTTATGGCTACACCTTC.

This clone was recorded once. The chain carries TRBV5-1 and TRBJ2-1, with a possible D match to TRBD1 (5 bases). V gave up 0 bases and J gave up 0 bases, with 7 bases separating them. The CDR3 runs to 15 residues. Per the germline V gene, CDR1 is SGHRS and CDR2 is YFSETQ. For the CDR3, the DNA is TGCGCCAGCAGCTTGGCCGACAGCTCCTACAATGAGCAGTTCTTC. Translation gives CASSLADSSYNEQFF.

CDR3 sequence (DNA): TGTGCCAGCAGCCCTCGGGAGGTTTCCTCCTACGAGCAGTACTTC. As protein: CASSPREVSSYEQYF. The chain has TRBV7-8 and TRBJ2-7; 7 positions agree with TRBD2. Trimming took 5 bases from V and 0 from J; bases not matched to a gene: 7. CDR3 length: 15 amino acids. The germline V gene encodes CDR1 SGHVS and CDR2 FQNEAQ.

The chain is built from TRBV14 and TRBJ2-5; 10 bases are a match to TRBD2. The J segment lost 2 bases and the V segment lost 0 bases, leaving 6 bases of the junction unmatched. The CDR3 runs to 17 residues. Germline V CDR1 and CDR2: SGHDN, FVKESK. CDR3 region: CASSQDWSGRGQETQYF. DNA for the CDR3: TGTGCCAGCAGCCAAGATTGGAGCGGGAGGGGTCAAGAGACCCAGTACTTC.

V and J are TRBV11-2 and TRBJ2-3; no firm D call. The germline gives CDR1 SGHAT, CDR2 FQNNGV. V shed 3 bases and J shed 0 bases, with 13 bases lying between them. This CDR3 is built from 16 residues. CDR3 protein: CASSFSGASSTDTQYF. The CDR3 DNA reads TGTGCCAGCAGCTTTAGTGGAGCCTCTAGCACAGATACGCAGTATTTT.

A single count supports this clone. The chain couples TRBV27 to TRBJ2-7; TRBD2 agrees at 7 bases. Germline values: CDR1 MNHEY, CDR2 SMNVEV (reference sequence). Germline trimming cut 2 bases from V and 6 bases from J; bases unmatched to any gene: 7. The CDR3 runs to 14 residues. The CDR3 sequence: CASSLLGGSSEQYF. In DNA, the CDR3 is TGTGCCAGCAGTTTACTCGGCGGGAGTAGCGAGCAGTACTTC.